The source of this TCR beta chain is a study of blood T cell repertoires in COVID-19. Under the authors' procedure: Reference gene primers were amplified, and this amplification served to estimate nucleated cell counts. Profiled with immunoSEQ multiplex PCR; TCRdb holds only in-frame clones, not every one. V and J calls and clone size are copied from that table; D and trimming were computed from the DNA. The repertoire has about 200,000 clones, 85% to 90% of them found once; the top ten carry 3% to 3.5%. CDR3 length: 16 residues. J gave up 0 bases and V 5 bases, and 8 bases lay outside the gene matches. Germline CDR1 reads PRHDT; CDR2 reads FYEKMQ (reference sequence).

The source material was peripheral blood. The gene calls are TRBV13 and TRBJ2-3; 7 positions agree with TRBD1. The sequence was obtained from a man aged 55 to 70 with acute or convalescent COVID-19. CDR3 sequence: CASSTRDSYSTDTQYF. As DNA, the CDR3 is TGTGCCAGCAGCACCCGGGACAGCTACAGCACAGATACGCAGTATTTT.